This is a list of T cell receptor beta chains from one sample in a study of shared clonotypes between healthy human individuals. Generated by immunoSEQ multiplex PCR, the TCRdb table keeps only in-frame clones and is missing some. The sample yields approximately 530,000 clones, around 96% seen once. The sample taken for sequencing was naive CD4+ T cells sorted from blood. These receptors were taken from a woman in her twenties or thirties in good health. CDR3s include the opening cysteine and the closing phenylalanine or tryptophan. D genes are given only for firm matches. Size values are once, few and many counts, or a class for expanded clones, and some rows have none.

clone_size j_call d_call v_call cdr3_nt cdr3_aa
once TRBJ1-1 . TRBV6-1 TGTGCCAGCACGTTACGTGGAGGTGACACTGAAGCTTTCTTT CASTLRGGDTEAFF
. TRBJ2-7 . TRBV27 TGTGCCAGCAGTTTAGTGACAGGCTACGAGCAGTACTTC CASSLVTGYEQYF
. TRBJ1-1 TRBD1 TRBV10-1 TGCGCCAGCAGTGTGGGACAGGGGAACACTGAAGCTTTCTTT CASSVGQGNTEAFF
. TRBJ2-1 . TRBV7-9 TGTGCCAGCAGCTTTCAGCGGGTATACAATGAGCAGTTCTTC CASSFQRVYNEQFF
. TRBJ1-5 . TRBV12-1 TGTGCCAGCAGCTCACGCGAGGGACAGCACAATCAGCCCCAGCATTTT CASSSREGQHNQPQHF
. TRBJ2-7 TRBD2 TRBV2 TGTGCCAGCTCTTGGCGGGGGACCTACGAGCAGTACTTC CASSWRGTYEQYF
. TRBJ2-7 . TRBV28 TGTGCCAGCAGCCTGGGGGGGGGCCCGATGTCCTACGAGCAGTACTTC CASSLGGGPMSYEQYF
once TRBJ1-3 . TRBV4-1 TGCGCCAGCAGCCAATCTGAGCGTGGAAACACCATATATTTT CASSQSERGNTIYF
. TRBJ1-1 . TRBV7-2 TGTGCCAGCAGCTTAAACAGCTACACTGAAGCTTTCTTT CASSLNSYTEAFF
. TRBJ1-3 . TRBV7-9 TGTGCCAGCAGCTTAGGGGGTGGAAACACCATATATTTT CASSLGGGNTIYF
. TRBJ2-1 TRBD2 TRBV12-5 TGTGCTAGTGCCCTAGCGGGAGTTATCCTACCTCTTAATGAGCAGTTCTTC CASALAGVILPLNEQFF
. TRBJ1-1 . TRBV7-2 TGTGCCAGCACCATAACCGGGCCCATGAACACTGAAGCTTTCTTT CASTITGPMNTEAFF
. TRBJ2-1 . TRBV10-1 TGCGCCAGCAGTCACTCCGCCGGGGGCCTCGGGTTCTTC CASSHSAGGLGFF
. TRBJ2-7 TRBD1 TRBV5-1 TGCGCCAGCAGCTTGGCCGGACAGGGAGGAGGCTACGAGCAGTACTTC CASSLAGQGGGYEQYF
. TRBJ1-3 . TRBV6-1 TGTGCCAGCGATGTCCCCGGCGGGCGGCACACCATATATTTT CASDVPGGRHTIYF
. TRBJ2-7 . TRBV28 TGTGCCAGCAGTTTGGGCGAGTACGAGCAGTACTTC CASSLGEYEQYF
. TRBJ2-1 . TRBV9 TGTGCCAGCAGCGTACAGGAGGGTCCGGTGTATGAGCAGTTCTTC CASSVQEGPVYEQFF
. TRBJ2-1 . TRBV2 TGTGCCTTCCAGGGAGCGTCGTCCTACAATGAGCAGTTCTTC CAFQGASSYNEQFF
. TRBJ2-7 TRBD2 TRBV11-2 TGTGCCAGCAGCTTAGATCAGAGTAGCGGGAAGTTCTACGAGCAGTACTTC CASSLDQSSGKFYEQYF
. TRBJ2-1 . TRBV28 TGTGCCAGCAGTTTACCAGGGATCTCCCTCAATGAGCAGTTCTTC CASSLPGISLNEQFF
. TRBJ1-1 . TRBV29-1 TGCAGCGTGCGTGGGAGAATGAACACTGAAGCTTTCTTT CSVRGRMNTEAFF
. TRBJ2-7 . TRBV6-1 TGTGCCAGCAGTGAAGGGGGCAGGGACTACGAGCAGTACTTC CASSEGGRDYEQYF
. TRBJ1-5 TRBD1 TRBV30 TGTGCCTGGAGTCGGACAGGCCTAAATCAGCCCCAGCATTTT CAWSRTGLNQPQHF
. TRBJ1-1 . TRBV4-1 TGCGCCAGCAGCCAAGGGGACGACAGCCCAAACACTGAAGCTTTCTTT CASSQGDDSPNTEAFF
. TRBJ2-4 TRBD2 TRBV28 TGTGCCAGCAGTTTGACGACTAGCGGGGCCAAAAACATTCAGTACTTC CASSLTTSGAKNIQYF
. TRBJ2-5 . TRBV29-1 TGCAGCGTTGAACAGGGAAGAGGGGAGACCCAGTACTTC CSVEQGRGETQYF
. TRBJ2-3 . TRBV5-6 TGTGCCAGCAGCTTGAAGATCCAAAGTTCTAGCACAGATACGCAGTATTTT CASSLKIQSSSTDTQYF
. TRBJ2-7 TRBD2 TRBV15 TGTGCCACCAGCGGGGCATCAGCGGGGGAGACCTACGAGCAGTACTTC CATSGASAGETYEQYF
. TRBJ2-3 . TRBV5-1 TGCGCCAGCAGCTTGGACAGAGGGAGGGATACGCAGTATTTT CASSLDRGRDTQYF
. TRBJ1-5 TRBD1 TRBV5-1 TGCGCCAGCAGCTTGGGAGCCGGGACAGGTTGTCAGCCCCAGCATTTT CASSLGAGTGCQPQHF
. TRBJ1-5 . TRBV19 TGTGCCAGTAACAAGGGACGGATAAATCAGCCCCAGCATTTT CASNKGRINQPQHF
. TRBJ2-7 . TRBV27 TGTGCCAGCAGTTTTTATGGGCGGGGAACCTCCTACGAGCAGTACTTC CASSFYGRGTSYEQYF
. TRBJ2-7 TRBD2 TRBV19 TGTGCCAGTAGCACCCTCGCGGGAGCCCCCTACGAGCAGTACTTC CASSTLAGAPYEQYF
once TRBJ2-1 TRBD2 TRBV28 TGTGCCAGCAGTTTAGGGACTAGCGTAGATGAGCAGTTCTTC CASSLGTSVDEQFF
. TRBJ2-7 TRBD1 TRBV5-8 TGTGCCAGCAGCTTATTTCCCGGGACAGGCTACGAGCAGTACTTC CASSLFPGTGYEQYF
. TRBJ1-2 TRBD1 TRBV7-9 TGTGCCAGCAGCTCCGACGACAGGGGCTATGGCTACACCTTC CASSSDDRGYGYTF